This T cell receptor (beta chain) was recorded in a study of T cells after yellow fever vaccination. V lost 0 bases and J 0 bases, leaving 9 bases between the germline ends. The CDR3 is 17 residues long. The germline gives CDR1 LGHNA, CDR2 YSLEER. This clonotype was seen many times. TCRdb independently ran MiXCR on the 5' RACE reads; one entry per CDR3 protein. The sample shows approximately 110,000 distinct CDR3 sequences, roughly 6.7% of them seen only once. V usage is TRBV4-3 and J usage is TRBJ2-6, with D unclear. Source: CD4+ T cells sorted from PBMCs, taken approximately 11 days after the first yellow fever vaccination. This clonotype was obtained from a man between 18 and 29 years old who received the YFV17D yellow fever vaccine. CDR3 sequence reads: CASSQDLPGSGANVLTF. The CDR3 DNA is TGCGCCAGCAGCCAAGATCTTCCAGGCTCTGGGGCCAACGTCCTGACTTTC.